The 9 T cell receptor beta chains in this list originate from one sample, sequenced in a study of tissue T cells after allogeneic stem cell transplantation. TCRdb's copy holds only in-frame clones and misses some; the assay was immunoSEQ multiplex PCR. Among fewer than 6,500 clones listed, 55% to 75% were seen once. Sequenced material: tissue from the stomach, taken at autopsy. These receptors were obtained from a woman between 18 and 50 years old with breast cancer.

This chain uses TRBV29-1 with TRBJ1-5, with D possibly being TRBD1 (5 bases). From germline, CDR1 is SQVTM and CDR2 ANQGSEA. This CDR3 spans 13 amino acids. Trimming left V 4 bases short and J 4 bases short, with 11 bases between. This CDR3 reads CSVVQTVNQPQHF. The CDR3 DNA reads TGCAGCGTTGTCCAGACAGTTAATCAGCCCCAGCATTTT.

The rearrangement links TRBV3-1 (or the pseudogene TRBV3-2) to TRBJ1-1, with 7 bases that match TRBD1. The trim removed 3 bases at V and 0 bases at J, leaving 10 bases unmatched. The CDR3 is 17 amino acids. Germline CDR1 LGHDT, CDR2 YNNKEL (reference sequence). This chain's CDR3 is CASSHLINRGLNTEAFF. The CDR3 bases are TGTGCCAGCAGCCACCTCATAAACAGGGGCCTGAACACTGAAGCTTTCTTT.

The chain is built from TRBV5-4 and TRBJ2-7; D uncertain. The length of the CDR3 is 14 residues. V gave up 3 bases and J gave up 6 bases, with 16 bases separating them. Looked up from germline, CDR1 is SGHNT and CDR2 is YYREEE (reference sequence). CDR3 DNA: TGTGCCAGCAGCTCCCACTACGTCAGATCCGAGCAGTACTTC. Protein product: CASSSHYVRSEQYF. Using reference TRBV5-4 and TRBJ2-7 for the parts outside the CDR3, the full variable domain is ETGVTQSPTHLIKTRGQQVTLRCSSQSGHNTVSWYQQALGQGPQFIFQYYREEENGRGNFPPRFSGLQFPNYSSELNVNALELDDSALYLCASSSHYVRSEQYFGPGTRLTVT.

Here the CDR3 DNA reads TGTGCCAGTAGTTGGGGGAACACTGAAGCTTTCTTT. This sequence encodes CASSWGNTEAFF. The chain recombines TRBV19 with TRBJ1-1; D not resolved. V dropped 5 bases and J dropped 1 base, with 5 bases sitting between them. There are 12 residues in the CDR3. CDR1 LNHDA and CDR2 SQIVND come from the germline V gene (reference sequence).

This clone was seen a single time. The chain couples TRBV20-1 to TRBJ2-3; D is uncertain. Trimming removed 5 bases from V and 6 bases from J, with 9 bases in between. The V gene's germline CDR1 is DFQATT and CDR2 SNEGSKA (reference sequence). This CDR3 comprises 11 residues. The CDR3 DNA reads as TGCAGTGCTCCGGTCGGCGATACGCAGTATTTT. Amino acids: CSAPVGDTQYF.

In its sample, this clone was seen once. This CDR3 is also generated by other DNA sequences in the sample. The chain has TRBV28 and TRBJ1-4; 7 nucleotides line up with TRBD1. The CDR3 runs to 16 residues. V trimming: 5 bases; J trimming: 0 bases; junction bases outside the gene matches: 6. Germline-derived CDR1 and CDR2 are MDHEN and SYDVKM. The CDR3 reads CASSPRQGATNEKLFF. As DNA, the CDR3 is TGTGCCAGCAGTCCCCGACAGGGTGCAACTAATGAAAAACTGTTTTTT.

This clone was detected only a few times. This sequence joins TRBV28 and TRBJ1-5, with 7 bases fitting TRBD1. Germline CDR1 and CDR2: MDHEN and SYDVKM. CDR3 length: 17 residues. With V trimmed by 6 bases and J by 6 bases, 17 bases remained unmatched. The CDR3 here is CASRAPSTGIFFQPQHF. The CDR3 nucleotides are TGTGCCAGCAGGGCTCCCTCGACAGGGATCTTTTTTCAGCCCCAGCATTTT.

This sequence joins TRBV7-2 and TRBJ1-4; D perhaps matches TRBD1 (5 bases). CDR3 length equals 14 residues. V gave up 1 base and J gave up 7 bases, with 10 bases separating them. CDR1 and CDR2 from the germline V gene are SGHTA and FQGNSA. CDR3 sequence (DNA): TGTGCCAGCAGCTTAGACAGGAGGGGTGAAAAACTGTTTTTT. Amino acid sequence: CASSLDRRGEKLFF.

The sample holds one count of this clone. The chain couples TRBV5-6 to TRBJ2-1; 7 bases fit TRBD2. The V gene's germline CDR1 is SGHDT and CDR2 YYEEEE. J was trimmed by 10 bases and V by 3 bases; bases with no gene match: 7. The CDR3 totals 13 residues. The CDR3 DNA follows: TGTGCCAGCAGCTATGGACTAGTCAAGGAGCAGTTCTTC. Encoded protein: CASSYGLVKEQFF.